These 16 T cell receptor beta chains share one sample of origin, sequenced in a study of blood T cell repertoires in COVID-19. Produced via immunoSEQ multiplex PCR; TCRdb's table is partial and in-frame only. The table records about 150,000 clones, around 85% of them present only once. Sequencing was done on a sample of peripheral blood. These receptors came from a man in his 60s with COVID-19, enrolled during active disease.

This rearrangement joins TRBV15 to TRBJ1-1, with 10 nucleotides matching TRBD1. This CDR3 region has 16 residues. CDR1 and CDR2 from the germline V gene are LNHNV and YYDKDF (reference sequence). J lost 4 bases, V lost 7 bases, and 12 bases had no gene match. The CDR3 spells CATKRDRGREGTEAFF. The CDR3 DNA reads TGTGCCACCAAAAGAGACAGGGGGCGCGAGGGCACTGAAGCTTTCTTT.

Written as DNA, the CDR3 is TGTGCCAGCAGCTTTTTCGATAGGATTGGAGGGACTGAAGCTTTCTTT. Amino acid sequence: CASSFFDRIGGTEAFF. J is TRBJ1-1 and V is TRBV5-6; D gene unclear. Trimming removed 2 bases from V and 5 bases from J, with 19 bases in between. The germline V gene encodes CDR1 SGHDT and CDR2 YYEEEE. The length of the CDR3 is 16 residues.

The V and J genes are TRBV30 and TRBJ1-1, with D unclear. Germline loops: CDR1 GTSNPN, CDR2 SVGIG (reference sequence). Trimming cost V 3 bases and J 0 bases, with 23 bases left between them. The CDR3 extends over 18 amino acids. As DNA, the CDR3 is TGTGCCTGGAGGAGCGGGTCTACCCGAATCGCCATGAACACTGAAGCTTTCTTT. The encoded protein is CAWRSGSTRIAMNTEAFF.

This sequence joins TRBV5-4 and TRBJ2-3, with D perhaps matching TRBD1 (6 bases). CDR1 and CDR2 from the germline V gene are SGHNT and YYREEE (reference sequence). This CDR3 contains 16 residues. V was cut by 4 bases and J by 0 bases, with 15 bases left in between. The CDR3 region is CASSPGTPGSTDTQYF. The DNA of the CDR3 is TGTGCCAGCAGCCCCGGGACACCGGGAAGCACAGATACGCAGTATTTT.

This sequence joins TRBV3-1 (or the pseudogene TRBV3-2) and TRBJ2-7; maybe TRBD2 (6 bases). Germline V gene data show CDR1 as LGHDT and CDR2 as YNNKEL (reference sequence). The CDR3 sequence is 15 residues long. The ends were cut back, 2 bases at V and 1 base at J, with 12 bases in the middle. DNA of the CDR3: TGTGCCAGCAGCCAACCCGGGACTGAGTCCTACGAGCAGTACTTC. This sequence encodes CASSQPGTESYEQYF.

The chain employs TRBV3-1 (or the pseudogene TRBV3-2) and TRBJ2-1, with D perhaps TRBD2 (5 bases). Germline loops: CDR1 LGHDT, CDR2 YNNKEL (reference sequence). V was trimmed by 5 bases and J by 8 bases, leaving 22 bases between them. This CDR3 has 16 amino acids. The CDR3, as DNA: TGTGCCAGCAGCAACCAGGCGGGCTCCCCTACCTATGAGCAGTTCTTC. Amino acid sequence: CASSNQAGSPTYEQFF.

The DNA for the CDR3 is TGTGCCATCAGGCCGGGACAGGGTTCCTACGAGCAGTACTTC. Its protein product is CAIRPGQGSYEQYF. The rearrangement links TRBV10-3 to TRBJ2-7, with 9 bases lining up with TRBD1. Per the germline V gene, CDR1 is ENHRY and CDR2 is SYGVKD. This CDR3 contains 14 residues. J gave up 1 base and V 6 bases, and 4 bases lay outside the gene matches.

The V call is TRBV7-2, the J call TRBJ2-3; 11 bases match TRBD2. V gave up 7 bases and J gave up 0 bases; unmatched junction bases: 6. This CDR3 spans 16 amino acids. Per germline, CDR1 SGHTA and CDR2 FQGNSA. CDR3 DNA sequence: TGTGCCAGCAACCTAGCGGGGGGTTCTAGCACAGATACGCAGTATTTT. This encodes CASNLAGGSSTDTQYF.

The chain recombines TRBV6-2 or TRBV6-3 with TRBJ1-1, with D maybe TRBD1 (5 bases). Trimming left V 2 bases short and J 1 base short, with 14 bases between. The germline V gene has CDR1 MNHEY and CDR2 SVGEGT. This CDR3 spans 16 amino acids. The CDR3 DNA is TGTGCCAGCAGTTACGGAGGGGCCCCCCCGAACACTGAAGCTTTCTTT. As protein: CASSYGGAPPNTEAFF.

This chain uses TRBV12-3 or TRBV12-4 with TRBJ2-1, with 9 bases that match TRBD2. This CDR3 region has 13 residues. The ends lost 6 bases at V and 10 bases at J; junction bases unmatched: 7. CDR3 sequence (DNA): TGTGCCAGCAGGGCAAGCGGGAGGCCCGAGCAGTTCTTC. The encoded protein is CASRASGRPEQFF.

This clone was seen a single time. This chain links TRBV4-1 with TRBJ1-6; TRBD1 matches 7 bases. The CDR3 extends over 19 amino acids. CDR1 MGHRA and CDR2 YSYEKL come from the germline V gene. J was trimmed by 0 bases and V by 1 base; bases with no gene match: 9. CDR3 amino acids: CASSQAPGQPSSYNSPLHF. The CDR3 DNA sequence: TGCGCCAGCAGCCAAGCCCCGGGACAGCCTAGCTCCTATAATTCACCCCTCCACTTT.

This clone was counted a single time. The chain links TRBV30 to TRBJ1-2, with 9 bases matching TRBD1. Per the germline V gene, CDR1 is GTSNPN and CDR2 is SVGIG (reference sequence). The CDR3 runs 14 residues. After removal of 5 bases from V and 3 bases from J, the junction contained 7 bases not matched to a gene. The CDR3 coding sequence is TGTGCCTGGGGTCCCGGGACAGGGTACTATGGCTACACCTTC. Translated: CAWGPGTGYYGYTF. Based on the CDR3 plus reference TRBV30 and TRBJ1-2, the full variable domain is SQTIHQWPATLVQPVGSPLSLECTVEGTSNPNLYWYRQAAGRGLQLLFYSVGIGQISSEVPQNLSASRPQDRQFILSSKKLLLSDSGFYLCAWGPGTGYYGYTFGSGTRLTVV.

This chain joins TRBV27 and TRBJ1-4; D is possibly TRBD1 (5 bases). Germline V gene lookup returns CDR1 MNHEY and CDR2 SMNVEV (reference sequence). Trimming left V 4 bases short and J 0 bases short, with 12 bases between. This CDR3 is built from 16 residues. CDR3: CASSSGLHATNEKLFF. In DNA form, the CDR3 reads TGTGCCAGCAGTTCGGGACTCCATGCAACTAATGAAAAACTGTTTTTT.

This rearrangement joins TRBV11-3 to TRBJ1-1; D is unclear. Germline-derived CDR1 and CDR2 are SGHNT and YENEEA. CDR3 length: 11 residues. Trimming stripped 2 bases from V and 6 bases from J, with 4 bases between. CDR3 residues: CASSLLSEAFF. The CDR3 DNA reads as TGTGCCAGCAGCTTACTATCTGAAGCTTTCTTT.

This chain joins TRBV28 and TRBJ2-7; possibly TRBD1 for D (6 bases). Looked up from germline, CDR1 is MDHEN and CDR2 is SYDVKM. With 4 bases removed from V and 4 bases from J, the gap between germline ends came to 17 bases. This CDR3 is built from 15 residues. DNA for the CDR3: TGTGCCAGCAGTTCGCACAAAACAGGGAGTTACGAGCAGTACTTC. This gives the protein CASSSHKTGSYEQYF.

In nucleotides, the CDR3 is TGTGCCAGCCACCGCGGCCTGAACACTGAAGCTTTCTTT. It is translated as CASHRGLNTEAFF. The rearrangement links TRBV6-5 to TRBJ1-1, with D unresolved. The CDR3 runs to 13 residues. Looked up from germline, CDR1 is MNHEY and CDR2 is SVGAGI. Trimming left V 8 bases short and J 0 bases short, with 10 bases between.